This T cell receptor beta chain was found in a study of T cell repertoires in cytomegalovirus infection (dated by TCRdb to between 2018 and 2021). Context from the whole study: Donor HLA type was relevant to the analysis, as public TCR beta signatures indicated carriage of CMV infection together with the matching HLA type. Study-wide conclusions, independent of this receptor: The ex vivo response was dominated by HLA-C-restricted CMV-specific TCR beta clonotypes, and the single most frequent clonotype in two of eight donors was supplied by these HLA-C-restricted clonotypes. Carriers of CMV infection plus the relevant HLA type were discriminated by the cumulative frequency of public TCR beta family members in the study cohort and in an independent roughly 400-donor cohort.

Sequencing instrument: Illumina HiSeq 1500. TCRdb itself trimmed the public reads at Q25 with fastp, ran MiXCR and retained productive beta chains. Each record represents a unique CDR3 protein, reported with the most common genes and DNA among its rows. The sample profile shows under 850,000 distinct CDR3 sequences; roughly 36% of them were found once. In total, the top ten clones hold around 2.8% of the sample. As regards this clonotype: Which antigen it targets is not known. A much larger clone sits a single nucleotide away, making a read error possible.

From the cysteine up to the phenylalanine, the CDR3 has a length of 15 residues. Only the CDR3 DNA stays, 45 bases, in frame from base 1. V loses 7 bases at its end and J loses 8 bases; junction bases beyond the gene matches: 11. The V and J genes are TRBV12-3 or TRBV12-4 and TRBJ2-1; 10 junctional bases match TRBD2. Sequenced material: PBMCs. The clonotype comes from a human donor in good health (CMV status not recorded). Some clones in this sample may be carry-over from other donors' samples. The CDR3 has the sequence CASNHLAGDPYEQFF. The nucleotide sequence is TGTGCCAGCAACCACCTAGCGGGAGACCCCTATGAGCAGTTCTTC.